This is a list of T cell receptor beta chains from one sample in a study of blood T cell repertoires in COVID-19. Measured with immunoSEQ multiplex PCR; TCRdb has only the in-frame clones, and not every one. The sample has 40,000 or so clones, about 77% seen once. Sample: peripheral blood. These receptors originate from a woman in her 70s with acute or convalescent COVID-19. CDR3s include the opening cysteine and the closing phenylalanine or tryptophan.

V	CDR3
TRBV9	CASSVEGRVATEAFF
TRBV21-1	CASSEGQATYEQYF
TRBV29-1	CSVEGGTTSSYEQYF
TRBV7-3	CASSLDRNTEAFF
TRBV5-6	CASSLVERQETQYF
TRBV29-1	CSVGQGGGEAFF
TRBV12-3/TRBV12-4	CASSLFSREQYF
TRBV6-2/TRBV6-3	CASSPGLAGASRFTDTQYF
TRBV5-1	CASTLTGGYNEQFF
TRBV12-3/TRBV12-4	CASQAGGDYEQYF
TRBV7-9	CASSQDRGRAFF
TRBV7-2	CASSLLAGGSTDTQYF
TRBV28	CASSSQRVDPYNEQFF
TRBV20-1	CSASYSRVAAFF
TRBV7-2	CASSLGQGAYEQYF
TRBV15	CATGTGTDNTEAFF
TRBV9	CASSVTTGGSYEQYF
TRBV14	CASSQAAIAGGLNEQFF
TRBV6-2/TRBV6-3	CASSYSDYGYTF
TRBV5-1	CASSQRTGGLDGYTF
TRBV3-1/TRBV3-2	CASSFRQPNEKLFF
TRBV10-3	CAIRNPGQEETQYF
TRBV7-6	CASSPSGSPYEQYF
TRBV7-9	CASSSTGGGETQYF
TRBV12-3/TRBV12-4	CASSLRGPLHF
TRBV9	CASSVRTGLVGYTF
TRBV9	CASSGGGAGESYEQYF
TRBV6-5	CASSPGVDRGRHF
TRBV2	CASTSLQGSNEKLFF
TRBV24-1	CATSDSYRGQAFF
TRBV7-2	CASSFPERGGVYEQYF
TRBV11-3	CASSLGGGVNTEAFF
TRBV6-6	CASSLEGFEQFF
TRBV3-1/TRBV3-2	CASSLAWGRNTEAFF
TRBV7-2	CASSPRDKLYGYTF
TRBV5-6	CASSFVGPQGTGELFF
TRBV5-1	CASSRQPRPGQGVNSPLHF
TRBV19	CASTPGGGNTEAFF
TRBV7-2	CASSLERGTEAFF
TRBV13	CASSLSRNTEAFF
TRBV11-2	CASSLGGGHISYEQYF
TRBV19	CASSFDGGEKLFF
TRBV3-1/TRBV3-2	CASSHGGLAGVYEQYF
TRBV19	CASSMRRLGEQYF
TRBV4-3	CASSQITGGLPLHF
TRBV5-1	CASSLPTGLNTEAFF
TRBV4-1	CASSRGQGTPPAQYF
TRBV5-4	CASSLDRTPGNTIYF
TRBV7-2	CASSFQGIQQYF
TRBV6-4	CASRAHRNTEAFF
TRBV29-1	CSVRGQGNEKLFF
TRBV2	CASNGLAGQETQYF
TRBV24-1	CATSDPTENQPQHF
TRBV28	CATLRGDRGTAFF